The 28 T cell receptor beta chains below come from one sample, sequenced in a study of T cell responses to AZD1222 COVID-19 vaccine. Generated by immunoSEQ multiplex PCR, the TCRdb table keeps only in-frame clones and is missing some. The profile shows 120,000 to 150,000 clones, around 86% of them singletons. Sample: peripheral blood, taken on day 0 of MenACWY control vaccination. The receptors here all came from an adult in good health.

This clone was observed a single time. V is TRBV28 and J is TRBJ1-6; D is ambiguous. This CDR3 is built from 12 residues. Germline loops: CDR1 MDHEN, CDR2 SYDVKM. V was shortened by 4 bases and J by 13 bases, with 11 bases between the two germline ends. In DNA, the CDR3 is TGTGCCAGCAGTTACTTAAATCACCCCCTCCACTTT. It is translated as CASSYLNHPLHF.

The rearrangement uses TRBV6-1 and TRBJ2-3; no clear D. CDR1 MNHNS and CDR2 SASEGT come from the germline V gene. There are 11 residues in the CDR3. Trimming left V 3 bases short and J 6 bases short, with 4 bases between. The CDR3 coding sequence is TGTGCCAGCAGTGAGATTGATACGCAGTATTTT. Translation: CASSEIDTQYF.

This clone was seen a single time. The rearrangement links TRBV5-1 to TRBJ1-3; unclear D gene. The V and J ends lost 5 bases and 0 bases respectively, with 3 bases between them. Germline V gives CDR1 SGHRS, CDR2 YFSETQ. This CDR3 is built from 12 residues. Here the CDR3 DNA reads TGCGCCAGCAGTGTCTCTGGAAACACCATATATTTT. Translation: CASSVSGNTIYF.

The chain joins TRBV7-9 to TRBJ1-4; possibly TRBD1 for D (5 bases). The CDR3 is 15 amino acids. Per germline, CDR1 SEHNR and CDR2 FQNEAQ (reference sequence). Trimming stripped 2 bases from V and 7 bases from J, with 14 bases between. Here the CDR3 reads CASSLISGRGEKLFF. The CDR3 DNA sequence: TGTGCCAGCAGCTTAATCTCCGGGAGGGGTGAAAAACTGTTTTTT. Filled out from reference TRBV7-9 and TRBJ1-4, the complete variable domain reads DTGVSQNPRHKITKRGQNVTFRCDPISEHNRLYWYRQTLGQGPEFLTYFQNEAQLEKSRLLSDRFSAERPKGSFSTLEIQRTEQGDSAMYLCASSLISGRGEKLFFGSGTQLSVL.

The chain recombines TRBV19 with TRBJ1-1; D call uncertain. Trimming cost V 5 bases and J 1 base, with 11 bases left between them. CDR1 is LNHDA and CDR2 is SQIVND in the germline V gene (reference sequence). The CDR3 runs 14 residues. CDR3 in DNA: TGTGCCAGTAGTGTTACGACACCGAACACTGAAGCTTTCTTT. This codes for CASSVTTPNTEAFF.

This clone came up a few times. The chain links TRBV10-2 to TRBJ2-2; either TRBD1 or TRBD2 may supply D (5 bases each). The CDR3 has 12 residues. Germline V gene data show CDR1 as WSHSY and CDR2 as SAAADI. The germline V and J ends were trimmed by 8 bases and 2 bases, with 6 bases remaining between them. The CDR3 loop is CASWDNTGELFF. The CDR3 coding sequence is TGCGCCAGCTGGGACAACACCGGGGAGCTGTTTTTT.

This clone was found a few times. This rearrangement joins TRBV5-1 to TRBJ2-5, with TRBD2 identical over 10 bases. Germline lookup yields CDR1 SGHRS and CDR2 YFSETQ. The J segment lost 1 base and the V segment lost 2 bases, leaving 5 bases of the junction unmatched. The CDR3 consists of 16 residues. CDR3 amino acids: CASSLTAGGTQETQYF. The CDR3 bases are TGCGCCAGCAGCTTAACAGCGGGGGGGACCCAAGAGACCCAGTACTTC.

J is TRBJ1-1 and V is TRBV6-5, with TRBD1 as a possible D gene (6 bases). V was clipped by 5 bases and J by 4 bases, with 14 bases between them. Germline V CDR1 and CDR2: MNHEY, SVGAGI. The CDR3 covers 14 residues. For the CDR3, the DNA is TGTGCCAGCAGTCGGACAGTTGTGGCCACTGAAGCTTTCTTT. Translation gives CASSRTVVATEAFF.

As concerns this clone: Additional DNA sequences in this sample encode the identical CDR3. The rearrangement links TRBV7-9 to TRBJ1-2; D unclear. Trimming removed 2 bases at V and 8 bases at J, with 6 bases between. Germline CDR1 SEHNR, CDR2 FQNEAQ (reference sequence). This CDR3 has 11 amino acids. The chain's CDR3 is CASSLSGGYTF. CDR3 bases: TGTGCCAGCAGCTTATCAGGCGGCTACACCTTC.

DNA for the CDR3: TGTGCCAGTAGCCTGACCGGACAGGGGGACTATGGCTACACCTTC. Amino acid sequence: CASSLTGQGDYGYTF. This chain joins TRBV19 and TRBJ1-2; 10 bases agree with TRBD1. The CDR3 has 15 amino acids. CDR1 and CDR2 (germline): LNHDA, SQIVND (reference sequence). V gave up 6 bases and J gave up 3 bases; unmatched junction bases: 7.

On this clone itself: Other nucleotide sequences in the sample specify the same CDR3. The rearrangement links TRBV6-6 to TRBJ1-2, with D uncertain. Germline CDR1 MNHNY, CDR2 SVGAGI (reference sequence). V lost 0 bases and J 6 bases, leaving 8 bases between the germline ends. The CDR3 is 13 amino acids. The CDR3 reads CASSYSTGDGYTF. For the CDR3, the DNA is TGTGCCAGCAGTTACTCGACGGGAGATGGCTACACCTTC.

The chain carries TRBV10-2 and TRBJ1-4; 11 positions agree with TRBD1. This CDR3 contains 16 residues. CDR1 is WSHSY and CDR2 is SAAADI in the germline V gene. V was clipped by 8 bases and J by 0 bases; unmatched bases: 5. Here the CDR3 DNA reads TGCGCCAGCCCGGACAGGGGGCGTGCAACTAATGAAAAACTGTTTTTT. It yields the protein CASPDRGRATNEKLFF.

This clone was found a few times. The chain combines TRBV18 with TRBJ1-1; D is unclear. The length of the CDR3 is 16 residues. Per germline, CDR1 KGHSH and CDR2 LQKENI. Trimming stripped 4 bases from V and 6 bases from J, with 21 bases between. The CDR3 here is CASSLNEIIRNSEAFF. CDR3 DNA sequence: TGTGCCAGCTCACTAAACGAAATAATCCGCAACTCTGAAGCTTTCTTT.

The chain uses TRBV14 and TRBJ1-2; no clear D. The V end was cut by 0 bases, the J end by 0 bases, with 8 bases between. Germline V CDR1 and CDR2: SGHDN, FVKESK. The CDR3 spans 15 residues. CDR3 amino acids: CASSQDGRPNYGYTF. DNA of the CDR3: TGTGCCAGCAGCCAAGATGGTAGACCTAACTATGGCTACACCTTC.

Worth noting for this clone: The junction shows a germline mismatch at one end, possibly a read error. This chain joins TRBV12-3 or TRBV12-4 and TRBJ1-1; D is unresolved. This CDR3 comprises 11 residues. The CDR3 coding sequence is TGTGCCAGCAGTTTAGGGAATTTAAGGCTCTTT. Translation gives CASSLGNLRLF.

CDR3: CASSRQGDNSPLHF. CDR3 nucleotides: TGCGCCAGCAGCAGACAGGGGGATAATTCACCCCTCCACTTT. The chain joins TRBV5-1 to TRBJ1-6; 9 positions agree with TRBD1. There are 14 residues in the CDR3. The V gene's germline CDR1 is SGHRS and CDR2 YFSETQ. The V segment lost 4 bases and the J segment 5 bases; nucleotides outside the gene matches: 1.

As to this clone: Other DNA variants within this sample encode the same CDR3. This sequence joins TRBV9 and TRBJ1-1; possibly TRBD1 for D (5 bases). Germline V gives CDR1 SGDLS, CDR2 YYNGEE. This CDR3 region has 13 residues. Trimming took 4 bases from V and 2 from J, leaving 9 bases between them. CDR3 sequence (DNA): TGTGCCAGCAGCCCGGGACTAAACACTGAAGCTTTCTTT. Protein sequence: CASSPGLNTEAFF.

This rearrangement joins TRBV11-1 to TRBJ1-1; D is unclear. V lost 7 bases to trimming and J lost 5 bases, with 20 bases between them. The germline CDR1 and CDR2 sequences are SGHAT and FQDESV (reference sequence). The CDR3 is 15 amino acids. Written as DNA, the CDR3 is TGTGCCAGCAACACCGGAGACAAGAGGAGGACTGAAGCTTTCTTT. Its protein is CASNTGDKRRTEAFF.

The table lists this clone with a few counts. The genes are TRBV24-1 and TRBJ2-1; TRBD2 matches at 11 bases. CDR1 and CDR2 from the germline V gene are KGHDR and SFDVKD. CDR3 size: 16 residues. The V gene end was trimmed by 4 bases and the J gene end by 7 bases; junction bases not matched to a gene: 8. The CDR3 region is CATSDLGLAGINEQFF. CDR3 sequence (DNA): TGTGCCACCAGTGACTTAGGACTAGCGGGTATTAATGAGCAGTTCTTC.

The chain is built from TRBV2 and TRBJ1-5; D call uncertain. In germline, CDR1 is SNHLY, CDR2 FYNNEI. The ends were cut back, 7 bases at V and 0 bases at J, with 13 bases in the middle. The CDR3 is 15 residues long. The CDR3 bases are TGTGCCAGCACCGTAGAAGTTCATAGCAATCAGCCCCAGCATTTT. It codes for CASTVEVHSNQPQHF.

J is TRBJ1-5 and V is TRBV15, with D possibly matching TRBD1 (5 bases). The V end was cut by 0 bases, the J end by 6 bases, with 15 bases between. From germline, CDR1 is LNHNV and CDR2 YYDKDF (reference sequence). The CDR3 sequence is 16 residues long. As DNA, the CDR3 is TGTGCCACCAGCAGAGAGTATGGGGGACGGGGTCAGCCCCAGCATTTT. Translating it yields CATSREYGGRGQPQHF.

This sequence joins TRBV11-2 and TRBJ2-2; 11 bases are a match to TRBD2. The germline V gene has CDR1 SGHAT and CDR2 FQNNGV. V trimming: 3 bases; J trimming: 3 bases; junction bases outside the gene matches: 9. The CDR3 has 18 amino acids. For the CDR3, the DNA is TGTGCCAGCAGCTTTATTAGCGGGGGGGCCGCCGACACCGGGGAGCTGTTTTTT. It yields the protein CASSFISGGAADTGELFF.

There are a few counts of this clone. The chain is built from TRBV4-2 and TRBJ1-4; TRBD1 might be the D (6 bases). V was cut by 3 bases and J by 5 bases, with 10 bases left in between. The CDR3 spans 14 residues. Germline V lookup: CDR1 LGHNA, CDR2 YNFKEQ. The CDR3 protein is CASSQGQGNEKLFF. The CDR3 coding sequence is TGTGCCAGCAGCCAGGGGCAGGGGAATGAAAAACTGTTTTTT.

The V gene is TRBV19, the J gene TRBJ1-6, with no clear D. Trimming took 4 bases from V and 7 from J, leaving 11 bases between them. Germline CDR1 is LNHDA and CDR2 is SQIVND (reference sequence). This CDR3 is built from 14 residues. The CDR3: CASSRFRFNSPLHF. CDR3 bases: TGTGCCAGTAGTAGGTTCCGTTTCAATTCACCCCTCCACTTT.

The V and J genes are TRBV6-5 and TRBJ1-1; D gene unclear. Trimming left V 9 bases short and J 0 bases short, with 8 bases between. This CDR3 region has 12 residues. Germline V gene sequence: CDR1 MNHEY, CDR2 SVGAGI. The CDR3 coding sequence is TGTGCCAGTCAAACGGTGAACACTGAAGCTTTCTTT. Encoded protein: CASQTVNTEAFF.

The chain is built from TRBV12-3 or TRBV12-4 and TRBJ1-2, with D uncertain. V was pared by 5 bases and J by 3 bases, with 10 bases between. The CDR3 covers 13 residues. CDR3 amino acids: CASSPPSDYGYTF. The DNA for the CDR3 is TGTGCCAGCAGTCCCCCATCAGACTATGGCTACACCTTC.

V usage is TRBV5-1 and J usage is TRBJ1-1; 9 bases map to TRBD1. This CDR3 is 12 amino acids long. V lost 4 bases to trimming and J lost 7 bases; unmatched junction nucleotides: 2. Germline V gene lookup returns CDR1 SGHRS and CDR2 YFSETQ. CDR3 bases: TGCGCCAGCAGCCAGGACAGGGGTGAAGCTTTCTTT. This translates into CASSQDRGEAFF.

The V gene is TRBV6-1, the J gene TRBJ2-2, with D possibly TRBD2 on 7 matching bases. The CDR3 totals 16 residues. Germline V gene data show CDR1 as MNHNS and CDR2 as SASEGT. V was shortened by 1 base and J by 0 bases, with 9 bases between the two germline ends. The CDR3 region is CASSEGGGPNTGELFF. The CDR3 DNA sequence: TGTGCCAGCAGTGAAGGCGGGGGCCCGAACACCGGGGAGCTGTTTTTT.